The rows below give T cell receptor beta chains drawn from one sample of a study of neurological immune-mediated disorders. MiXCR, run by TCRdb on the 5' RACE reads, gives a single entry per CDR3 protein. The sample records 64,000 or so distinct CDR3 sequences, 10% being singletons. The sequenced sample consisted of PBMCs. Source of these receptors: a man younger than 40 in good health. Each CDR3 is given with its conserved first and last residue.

CASGGWGATDTQYF,TRBV2,TRBJ2-3
CASSLGQGLFGNTIYF,TRBV7-6,TRBJ1-3
CASSQGLGNTIYF,TRBV14,TRBJ1-3
CSAFPSAHQYF,TRBV20-1,TRBJ2-5
CSVEWGGGGAYEQYF,TRBV29-1,TRBJ2-7
CASSSWMGANVLTF,TRBV7-9,TRBJ2-6
CSASPLDNNRYEQYF,TRBV20-1,TRBJ2-7
CASSLNSPDLDTQYF,TRBV28,TRBJ2-3
CASSSIGGGQPQHF,TRBV7-8,TRBJ1-5
CASCRLNEQYF,TRBV12-3/TRBV12-4,TRBJ2-7
CSANLPGQLYGYTF,TRBV20-1,TRBJ1-2
CASSLRTGRTDTQYF,TRBV14,TRBJ2-3
CASSLRAGGVTEAFF,TRBV27,TRBJ1-1
CSARPLQGSSYEQYF,TRBV20-1,TRBJ2-7
CSAIGGTFHNEQFF,TRBV20-1,TRBJ2-1
CASSPPPGARETQYF,TRBV2,TRBJ2-5
CASSSGRPWRAFF,TRBV12-3/TRBV12-4,TRBJ1-1
CASSLGQGQETQYF,TRBV5-1,TRBJ2-5
CASSQQTGRTGELFF,TRBV4-1,TRBJ2-2
CASSASGRGETQYF,TRBV6-5,TRBJ2-5
CASSPGTGGTNQPQHF,TRBV18,TRBJ1-5
CSASGTGASTNEKLFF,TRBV20-1,TRBJ1-4
CASSQPGTSQETQYF,TRBV11-3,TRBJ2-5
CSASSASNTGELFF,TRBV20-1,TRBJ2-2
CASSEGDTQYF,TRBV18,TRBJ2-3
CASSLPTGQKQETQYF,TRBV5-1,TRBJ2-5
CASSWDRGSGGYTF,TRBV5-5,TRBJ1-2
CSSRDRVSGEQYF,TRBV20-1,TRBJ2-7
CASSSETSGASYNEQFF,TRBV11-2,TRBJ2-1
CASSPRQNTGELFF,TRBV18,TRBJ2-2
CASQDFITSYEQYF,TRBV2,TRBJ2-7
CASSPTGGVIYGYTF,TRBV12-3/TRBV12-4,TRBJ1-2
CASSAGIPNIQYF,TRBV5-1,TRBJ2-4
CATSDFIGSGELFF,TRBV24-1,TRBJ2-2
CASSPSFGRGVYEQYF,TRBV6-5,TRBJ2-7
CASSKTGISNQPQHF,TRBV5-5,TRBJ1-5
CASSITLNTEAFF,TRBV19,TRBJ1-1
CASSPGTSGNNEQFF,TRBV27,TRBJ2-1
CASRLSDKDPGNTIYF,TRBV6-5,TRBJ1-3
CASSSDTLESQYF,TRBV5-1,TRBJ2-5
CSASKREGWYNEQFF,TRBV20-1,TRBJ2-1
CASSLGLAGGGETQYF,TRBV7-2,TRBJ2-5
CASSLLFPRLAGGPSTDTQYF,TRBV28,TRBJ2-3
CASSLGTGGIQTQYF,TRBV5-1,TRBJ2-5